These 16 T cell receptor beta chains originate from one sample sequenced in a study of cytomegalovirus exposure and HLA in healthy donors (TCRdb year 2017). The protocol used for the library was the immunoSEQ multiplex PCR assay. A mixture of 60 forward primers for TCR Vbeta segments and 13 reverse primers for TCR Jbeta segments was used in the multiplex PCR. Here the immuneACCESS table is served through TCRdb, limited to in-frame sequences with V and J called. Missing clones are a known gap in these copies; in checked studies unresolved V genes cover under half, and the rest lacks a known reason. The sample yields about 150,000 clones; 60% to 80% were counted once. The ten largest clones take up around 0.7% of the sample. Sequencing used PBMCs. The receptor source for this set is a male donor in good health and CMV-seronegative.

The chain combines TRBV5-1 with TRBJ2-5; perhaps TRBD1 as D (5 bases). V lost 5 bases and J lost 0, with 11 bases in between. Germline V lookup: CDR1 SGHRS, CDR2 YFSETQ. The CDR3 runs 14 residues. CDR3 sequence reads: CASREQVYQETQYF. Here the CDR3 DNA reads TGCGCCAGCAGGGAACAGGTCTACCAAGAGACCCAGTACTTC.

The gene calls are TRBV28 and TRBJ1-2; 9 bases are shared with TRBD1. The CDR3 covers 12 residues. Germline CDR1 and CDR2: MDHEN and SYDVKM. Germline trimming cut 10 bases from V and 2 bases from J; bases unmatched to any gene: 2. The CDR3 loop is CATGQGNYGYTF. DNA for the CDR3: TGTGCCACAGGACAGGGGAACTATGGCTACACCTTC.

The chain carries TRBV6-6 and TRBJ1-1, with 7 bases matching TRBD1. Unmatched junction bases numbered 10, after V lost 6 bases and J lost 0 bases. CDR1 is MNHNY and CDR2 is SVGAGI in the germline V gene (reference sequence). The length of the CDR3 is 16 residues. The CDR3 sequence is CASRPGTAVMNTEAFF. DNA for the CDR3: TGTGCCAGCAGGCCCGGGACAGCAGTTATGAACACTGAAGCTTTCTTT.

This clone was observed a handful of times. This chain's CDR3 is CASLTGNTGELFF. CDR3 coding DNA: TGTGCCAGCCTAACAGGCAACACCGGGGAGCTGTTTTTT. The chain combines TRBV6-5 with TRBJ2-2; a weak D match, TRBD1 (5 bases). In germline, CDR1 is MNHEY, CDR2 SVGAGI. This CDR3 spans 13 amino acids. V dropped 8 bases and J dropped 2 bases, with 9 bases sitting between them.

The rearrangement uses TRBV9 and TRBJ2-7; tentatively, D is TRBD1 (6 bases). The germline V gene encodes CDR1 SGDLS and CDR2 YYNGEE. With 3 bases removed from V and 4 bases from J, the gap between germline ends came to 14 bases. The CDR3 runs 14 residues. The CDR3 DNA follows: TGTGCCAGCAGCGCGGTGGGGGCCCAATACGAGCAGTACTTC. It translates to CASSAVGAQYEQYF.

The J gene is TRBJ2-5, the V gene TRBV9; the match to TRBD1 covers 7 bases. The germline CDR1 and CDR2 sequences are SGDLS and YYNGEE. The ends lost 4 bases at V and 1 base at J; junction bases unmatched: 4. The CDR3 runs to 14 residues. The CDR3 coding sequence is TGTGCCAGCAGCCACGGGACAGCCCAAGAGACCCAGTACTTC. Its protein product is CASSHGTAQETQYF.

The rearrangement uses TRBV7-7 and TRBJ1-1, with D uncertain. V was cut by 5 bases and J by 4 bases, with 14 bases left in between. CDR3 length: 14 residues. CDR1 and CDR2 (germline): SSHAT, FNYEAQ (reference sequence). The CDR3 here is CASSPLREATEAFF. The CDR3 DNA sequence: TGTGCCAGCAGCCCCTTACGGGAGGCCACTGAAGCTTTCTTT.

The chain recombines TRBV5-6 with TRBJ1-1; D is unclear. CDR1 SGHDT and CDR2 YYEEEE come from the germline V gene. The CDR3 consists of 17 residues. V gave up 0 bases and J gave up 7 bases, with 22 bases separating them. CDR3 DNA: TGTGCCAGCAGCTTGGCCATCTGGGAGGAAGGTGTGGTTGAAGCTTTCTTT. Its translation: CASSLAIWEEGVVEAFF.

The count of this clone is one. At one end the junction does not follow the germline gene, possibly because of a read error. The same CDR3 arises from other DNA sequences in this sample as well. V and J are TRBV4-2 and TRBJ2-2; 7 positions match TRBD1. CDR1 is LGHNA and CDR2 is YNFKEQ in the germline V gene. This CDR3 is built from 18 residues. The CDR3: CASSQDATRGLRTGELFF. The CDR3 DNA reads as TGTGCCAGCAGCCAAGATGCTACAAGGGGGCTGAGGACCGGGGAGCTGTTTTTC.

The rearrangement uses TRBV6-4 and TRBJ1-2; TRBD1 matches 8 bases. CDR1 is MRHNA, CDR2 SNTAGT, per germline. Unmatched junction bases numbered 2, after V lost 9 bases and J lost 8 bases. The CDR3 has 10 residues. As DNA, the CDR3 is TGTGCCAGGACAGGGGCCGGCTACACCTTC. Translating it yields CARTGAGYTF.

About this clone itself: Within the sample, other DNA sequences also encode this same CDR3. The J gene is TRBJ2-1, the V gene TRBV5-4; D might be TRBD2 (5 bases). This CDR3 region has 14 residues. Germline V CDR1 and CDR2: SGHNT, YYREEE (reference sequence). V gave up 0 bases and J gave up 2 bases, with 6 bases separating them. CDR3 bases: TGTGCCAGCAGCTTGGCGGGGACCTACAATGAGCAGTTCTTC. Translation: CASSLAGTYNEQFF.

This rearrangement joins TRBV6-5 to TRBJ2-2; tentative D call: TRBD1 (6 bases). Per the germline V gene, CDR1 is MNHEY and CDR2 is SVGAGI. The CDR3 is made up of 15 amino acids. V was trimmed by 7 bases and J by 2 bases, leaving 14 bases between them. CDR3 bases: TGTGCCAGCAAGTCGGCAGGGGTTAACACCGGGGAGCTGTTTTTT. This codes for CASKSAGVNTGELFF.

This sequence joins TRBV7-9 and TRBJ1-2; D is uncertain. Germline assignment: CDR1 SEHNR and CDR2 FQNEAQ (reference sequence). This CDR3 region has 13 residues. Between the trimmed V and J ends, which lost 3 bases and 1 base, there was a span of 6 bases. The CDR3 DNA reads as TGTGCCAGCAGCTTTGGGAGTAACTATGGCTACACCTTC. This codes for CASSFGSNYGYTF. Complete variable domain (other parts from reference TRBV7-9 and TRBJ1-2): DTGVSQNPRHKITKRGQNVTFRCDPISEHNRLYWYRQTLGQGPEFLTYFQNEAQLEKSRLLSDRFSAERPKGSFSTLEIQRTEQGDSAMYLCASSFGSNYGYTFGSGTRLTVV.

This chain connects TRBV6-5 to TRBJ1-3, with unresolved D. The CDR3 is made up of 15 amino acids. Deletions cut 5 bases from V and 4 bases from J, with 15 bases between. The germline CDR1 and CDR2 sequences are MNHEY and SVGAGI. The CDR3: CASSVSEGNGNTIYF. CDR3 coding DNA: TGTGCCAGCAGTGTATCTGAGGGCAACGGAAACACCATATATTTT.

This clone was observed a handful of times. This chain uses TRBV9 with TRBJ2-3; perhaps TRBD2 as D (6 bases). The V and J ends lost 1 base and 1 base respectively, with 10 bases between them. This CDR3 has 15 residues. Per germline, CDR1 SGDLS and CDR2 YYNGEE. This CDR3 reads CASSVKGLRTDTQYF. DNA of the CDR3: TGTGCCAGCAGCGTAAAGGGACTCCGCACAGATACGCAGTATTTT.

The V gene is TRBV18, the J gene TRBJ1-4; 9 nucleotides line up with TRBD1. CDR1 is KGHSH, CDR2 LQKENI, per germline. V lost 5 bases and J lost 0; bases outside the gene matches: 10. CDR3 length: 18 amino acids. This CDR3 is CASSRRTGVSPTNEKLFF. CDR3 sequence (DNA): TGTGCCAGCTCAAGACGGACAGGGGTTTCCCCAACTAATGAAAAACTGTTTTTT.